The 21 T cell receptor beta chains given below trace back to one sample, sequenced in a study of lymphopenia after photon versus proton radiotherapy. The protocol was immunoSEQ multiplex PCR, while the TCRdb copy is restricted to in-frame clones and leaves out a portion. The data hold some 30,000 clones, with 85% to 90% observed a single time. Specimen: peripheral blood, collected from a patient treated with photon-based radiotherapy. Receptor source: a woman aged 45-60 years with pancreatic cancer.

This sequence joins TRBV30 and TRBJ1-4; 9 positions agree with TRBD1. The germline gives CDR1 GTSNPN, CDR2 SVGIG (reference sequence). This CDR3 is 14 amino acids long. V lost 5 bases and J lost 8; bases outside the gene matches: 9. CDR3 nucleotides: TGTGCCTGGGGTTTACAGGGGGCTCGGGAAAAACTGTTTTTT. It yields the protein CAWGLQGAREKLFF.

In nucleotides, the CDR3 is TGTGCCAGCAGTTTAGGACTGACGAACACCGGGGAGCTGTTTTTT. Protein product: CASSLGLTNTGELFF. This chain links TRBV28 with TRBJ2-2, with D tentatively TRBD2 (5 bases). V lost 2 bases, J lost 0 bases, and 7 bases lay in between. The germline V gene has CDR1 MDHEN and CDR2 SYDVKM. The CDR3 is made up of 15 amino acids.

This sequence joins TRBV6-5 and TRBJ2-1, with D perhaps matching TRBD2 (6 bases). This CDR3 has 14 residues. Trimming pared 4 bases from V and 9 bases from J, leaving 16 bases between. Germline V CDR1 and CDR2: MNHEY, SVGAGI. The CDR3 is CASSSPPRESEQFF. For the CDR3, the DNA is TGTGCCAGCAGTTCTCCCCCCCGGGAGAGTGAGCAGTTCTTC.

Notes on this clone: Compared with germline, one end of the junction differs, possibly owing to a read error. The sample has other DNA sequences that encode this CDR3 too. The rearrangement uses TRBV19 and TRBJ1-1; 7 bases are a match to TRBD1. The CDR3 extends over 16 amino acids. Germline CDR1 LNHDA, CDR2 SQIVND (reference sequence). CDR3 protein: CASSIGQGWANTEAFF. For the CDR3, the DNA is TGTGCCAGTAGTATAGGACAGGGCTGGGCGAACACTGAAGCCTTCTTT.

Remarks on this clone: Other nucleotide sequences in the sample specify the same CDR3. CDR3 in DNA: TGCGCCAGCAGCTTGGGAGGGAACACTGAAGCTTTCTTT. Encoded protein: CASSLGGNTEAFF. The J gene is TRBJ1-1, the V gene TRBV5-1; D unclear. The germline V and J ends were trimmed by 0 bases and 1 base, with 4 bases remaining between them. Germline V CDR1 and CDR2: SGHRS, YFSETQ. The CDR3 runs to 13 residues. Full variable domain (remainder filled in from reference TRBV5-1 and TRBJ1-1): KAGVTQTPRYLIKTRGQQVTLSCSPISGHRSVSWYQQTPGQGLQFLFEYFSETQRNKGNFPGRFSGRQFSNSRSEMNVSTLELGDSALYLCASSLGGNTEAFFGQGTRLTVV.

The V gene is TRBV28, the J gene TRBJ1-1, with D unclear. The germline gives CDR1 MDHEN, CDR2 SYDVKM. V was pared by 5 bases and J by 6 bases, with 10 bases between. This CDR3 spans 12 amino acids. The CDR3 sequence: CASSGPPAEAFF. DNA for the CDR3: TGTGCCAGCAGTGGCCCCCCGGCTGAAGCTTTCTTT.

The chain links TRBV19 to TRBJ1-1, with a weak D call TRBD1 (5 bases). CDR3 length: 15 residues. The germline V gene has CDR1 LNHDA and CDR2 SQIVND (reference sequence). The germline V and J ends were trimmed by 4 bases and 3 bases, with 15 bases remaining between them. CDR3 DNA sequence: TGTGCCAGTAGTACAGGGAGCGGCCGGGACACTGAAGCTTTCTTT. This codes for CASSTGSGRDTEAFF.

This clone is judged medium-sized (0.01 to 0.1%). V and J are TRBV6-4 and TRBJ2-2, with 12 bases that match TRBD2. The V gene end was trimmed by 5 bases and the J gene end by 6 bases; junction bases not matched to a gene: 4. The CDR3 is 15 amino acids. Per germline, CDR1 MRHNA and CDR2 SNTAGT. The DNA of the CDR3 is TGTGCCAGCAGTAGGACTAGCGGGACCTCCGGGGAGCTGTTTTTT. It is translated as CASSRTSGTSGELFF.

The chain uses TRBV13 and TRBJ1-6; D gene uncertain. V was shortened by 0 bases and J by 1 base, with 4 bases between the two germline ends. Germline V gene data show CDR1 as PRHDT and CDR2 as FYEKMQ (reference sequence). The CDR3 extends over 15 amino acids. CDR3 nucleotide sequence: TGTGCCAGCAGCTTAGGCCAGTCCTATAATTCACCCCTCCACTTT. This translates into CASSLGQSYNSPLHF.

The J gene is TRBJ2-1, the V gene TRBV19, with a weak D call TRBD1 (5 bases). The V and J ends lost 2 bases and 3 bases respectively, with 5 bases between them. Germline V gene sequence: CDR1 LNHDA, CDR2 SQIVND (reference sequence). This CDR3 is built from 13 residues. The DNA for the CDR3 is TGTGCCAGTAGTATAACAGGCTACAATGAGCAGTTCTTC. Translated: CASSITGYNEQFF.

This rearrangement joins TRBV9 to TRBJ2-5; perhaps TRBD2 as D (6 bases). The germline V and J ends were trimmed by 0 bases and 0 bases, with 15 bases remaining between them. Germline CDR1 reads SGDLS; CDR2 reads YYNGEE. This CDR3 spans 17 amino acids. The CDR3 region is CASSVGGGGNYQETQYF. Here the CDR3 DNA reads TGTGCCAGCAGCGTAGGGGGTGGCGGGAATTACCAAGAGACCCAGTACTTC.

CDR3: CASSPPVGRYNEQFF. In nucleotides, the CDR3 is TGTGCCAGCAGCCCCCCGGTTGGGCGTTACAATGAGCAGTTCTTC. The chain is built from TRBV11-2 and TRBJ2-1; D is undetermined. The CDR3 loop spans 15 amino acids. Germline lookup yields CDR1 SGHAT and CDR2 FQNNGV. V gave up 5 bases and J gave up 4 bases, with 15 bases separating them.

The chain carries TRBV2 and TRBJ2-1, with TRBD2 identical over 12 bases. The trim removed 8 bases at V and 5 bases at J, leaving 19 bases unmatched. The germline gives CDR1 SNHLY, CDR2 FYNNEI. The CDR3 loop spans 19 amino acids. As DNA, the CDR3 is TGTGCCAGCGCCGAGCTAGCGGGAGGGCCTACCCTAAAAGACAATGAGCAGTTCTTC. Translation gives CASAELAGGPTLKDNEQFF.

The genes are TRBV5-1 and TRBJ2-5; no firm D call. Trimming cost V 1 base and J 5 bases, with 12 bases left between them. The germline gives CDR1 SGHRS, CDR2 YFSETQ. This CDR3 contains 14 residues. This CDR3 is CASSLQPMMETQYF. As DNA, the CDR3 is TGCGCCAGCAGCTTGCAACCCATGATGGAGACCCAGTACTTC.

The rearrangement uses TRBV5-5 and TRBJ2-7; D remains ambiguous. In germline, CDR1 is SGHKS, CDR2 YYEKEE (reference sequence). Trimming took 6 bases from V and 6 from J, leaving 22 bases between them. The CDR3 is 15 residues long. The CDR3 sequence: CASTPTIGWQAEQYF. CDR3 DNA: TGTGCCAGCACCCCGACAATAGGGTGGCAAGCCGAGCAGTACTTC.

The chain joins TRBV2 to TRBJ1-1, with a weak D call TRBD1 (6 bases). This CDR3 is built from 12 residues. V was clipped by 6 bases and J by 6 bases, with 11 bases between them. Germline-derived CDR1 and CDR2 are SNHLY and FYNNEI. Here the CDR3 DNA reads TGTGCCAGCAGAAACAGGGTCGCTGAAGCTTTCTTT. This codes for CASRNRVAEAFF.

The rearrangement joins TRBV5-4 to TRBJ1-3, with no clear D. Germline CDR1 and CDR2: SGHNT and YYREEE (reference sequence). V lost 0 bases, J lost 0 bases, and 10 bases lay in between. This CDR3 comprises 16 residues. As DNA, the CDR3 is TGTGCCAGCAGCTTGGTTGGGCCGACCTCTGGAAACACCATATATTTT. It is translated as CASSLVGPTSGNTIYF.

This clone was seen only a few times. The gene calls are TRBV5-6 and TRBJ1-4; the D gene is possibly TRBD1 (5 bases). V was cut by 0 bases and J by 0 bases, with 12 bases left in between. Germline loops: CDR1 SGHDT, CDR2 YYEEEE. This CDR3 has 17 residues. The CDR3 coding sequence is TGTGCCAGCAGCTTGGTGCAGGGTTCTGCAACTAATGAAAAACTGTTTTTT. Protein: CASSLVQGSATNEKLFF.

V usage is TRBV11-3 and J usage is TRBJ2-7; TRBD2 might be the D (6 bases). Trimming removed 5 bases from V and 0 bases from J, with 14 bases in between. The CDR3 is made up of 15 amino acids. CDR1 is SGHNT and CDR2 is YENEEA in the germline V gene. CDR3 sequence (DNA): TGTGCCAGCAGCCCCGGGACTGCCAGCTCCTACGAGCAGTACTTC. Translated, it gives CASSPGTASSYEQYF. The full variable domain, rest sourced from reference TRBV11-3 and TRBJ2-7, is EAGVVQSPRYKIIEKKQPVAFWCNPISGHNTLYWYLQNLGQGPELLIRYENEEAVDDSQLPKDRFSAERLKGVDSTLKIQPAELGDSAVYLCASSPGTASSYEQYFGPGTRLTVT.

V gene TRBV6-1 combines with J gene TRBJ2-1; 9 bases align to TRBD1. V lost 7 bases, J lost 8 bases, and 9 bases stayed unmatched. The CDR3 loop spans 14 amino acids. Germline assignment: CDR1 MNHNS and CDR2 SASEGT. CDR3 amino acids: CASKTGGEPHEQFF. In DNA, the CDR3 is TGTGCCAGCAAAACAGGGGGCGAACCTCATGAGCAGTTCTTC.

This clone was observed a single time. This chain connects TRBV19 to TRBJ2-1; 9 bases align to TRBD2. The CDR3 runs 15 residues. V trimming: 6 bases; J trimming: 5 bases; junction bases outside the gene matches: 8. The germline gives CDR1 LNHDA, CDR2 SQIVND (reference sequence). CDR3 sequence reads: CASRLGLARNNEQFF. In DNA, the CDR3 is TGTGCCAGTAGACTTGGACTAGCGCGTAACAATGAGCAGTTCTTC.